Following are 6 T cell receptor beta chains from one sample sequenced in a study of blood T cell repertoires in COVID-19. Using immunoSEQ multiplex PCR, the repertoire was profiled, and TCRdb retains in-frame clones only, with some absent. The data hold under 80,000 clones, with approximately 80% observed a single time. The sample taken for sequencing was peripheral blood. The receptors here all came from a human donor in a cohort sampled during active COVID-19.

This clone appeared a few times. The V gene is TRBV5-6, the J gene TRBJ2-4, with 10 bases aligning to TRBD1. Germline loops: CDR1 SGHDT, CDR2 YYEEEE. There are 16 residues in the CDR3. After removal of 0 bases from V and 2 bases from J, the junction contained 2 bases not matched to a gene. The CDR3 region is CASSLAGQGTKNIQYF. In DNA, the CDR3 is TGTGCCAGCAGCTTGGCGGGACAGGGGACCAAAAACATTCAGTACTTC.

In nucleotides, the CDR3 is TGTGCCAGCAGTGAGGTACTTACCAACGAGCAGTACTTC. The encoded protein is CASSEVLTNEQYF. The chain recombines TRBV2 with TRBJ2-7; no clear D gene. The V gene lost 3 bases and the J gene lost 5 bases, with 11 bases spanning the gap. Germline V lookup: CDR1 SNHLY, CDR2 FYNNEI. The length of the CDR3 is 13 residues.

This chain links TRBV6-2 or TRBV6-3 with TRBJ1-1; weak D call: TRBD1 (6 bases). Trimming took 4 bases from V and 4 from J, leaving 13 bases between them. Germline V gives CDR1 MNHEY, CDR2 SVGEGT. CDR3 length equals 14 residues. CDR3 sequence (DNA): TGTGCCAGCAGTTCCCCTCAAGGGGGCACTGAAGCTTTCTTT. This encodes CASSSPQGGTEAFF.

This CDR3 is CASRTGSQWTQYF. CDR3 coding DNA: TGTGCCAGCAGGACTGGGAGCCAATGGACCCAGTACTTC. This chain joins TRBV2 and TRBJ2-5, with a tentative D call TRBD2 (5 bases). Per the germline V gene, CDR1 is SNHLY and CDR2 is FYNNEI. Trimming pared 6 bases from V and 7 bases from J, leaving 15 bases between. This CDR3 comprises 13 residues.

The CDR3 DNA sequence: TGTGCCAGCAGTTACTCGAGGGGGCCTGGCTACACCTTC. Protein: CASSYSRGPGYTF. The chain is built from TRBV6-5 and TRBJ1-2, with TRBD1 matching over 7 bases. Germline values: CDR1 MNHEY, CDR2 SVGAGI. V lost 0 bases to trimming and J lost 7 bases; unmatched junction nucleotides: 2. The CDR3 covers 13 residues.

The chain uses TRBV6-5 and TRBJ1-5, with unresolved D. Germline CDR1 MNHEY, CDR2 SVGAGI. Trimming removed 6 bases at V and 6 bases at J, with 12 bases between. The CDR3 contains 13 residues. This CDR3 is CASRAYTGQPQHF. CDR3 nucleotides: TGTGCCAGCAGAGCCTACACGGGTCAGCCCCAGCATTTT.